This paragraph reports one TCR beta chain. Amplification of the TCR beta CDR3 (from genomic DNA) was done by two-round multiplex PCR. During first-round PCR, primers specific to each TRBV and TRBJ gene were used. TCRdb independently ran MiXCR on the multiplex PCR reads; one entry per CDR3 protein. The data contain tens of thousands of distinct CDR3 sequences, about 41% of them seen just once; the ten biggest clones take up roughly a third. The source of the sample is a study of prognosis after radiotherapy for stage I lung cancer. Study as a whole: Among over 5 patients the tumors were squamous cell carcinoma, and among 11 to 12 they were adenocarcinoma.

Sequenced material: PBMCs, taken before or after stereotactic body radiation therapy (not recorded which). This clonotype originated in a donor aged 50 or older with non-small cell lung cancer.

Here the CDR3 DNA reads TGTGCCAGCACCTCGGGACAGGGGGACGGCTACACCTTC. Translated: CASTSGQGDGYTF. The V gene is TRBV6-1, the J gene TRBJ1-2, with TRBD1 matching over 11 bases. Germline V gene sequence: CDR1 MNHNS, CDR2 SASEGT. V lost 7 bases and J lost 8; bases outside the gene matches: 6. This CDR3 has 13 amino acids.